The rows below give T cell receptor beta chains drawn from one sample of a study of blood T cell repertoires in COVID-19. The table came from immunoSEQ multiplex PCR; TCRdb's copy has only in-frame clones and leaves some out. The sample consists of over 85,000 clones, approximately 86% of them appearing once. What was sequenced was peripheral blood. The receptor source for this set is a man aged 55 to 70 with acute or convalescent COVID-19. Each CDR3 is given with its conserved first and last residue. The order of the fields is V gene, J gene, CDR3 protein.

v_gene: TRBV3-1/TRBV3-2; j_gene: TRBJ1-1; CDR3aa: CASSFPGIGTEAFF
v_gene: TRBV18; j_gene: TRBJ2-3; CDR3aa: CASSHTRTSGRTDTQYF
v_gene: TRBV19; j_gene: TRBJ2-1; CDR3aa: CASRGQGSPLDEQFF
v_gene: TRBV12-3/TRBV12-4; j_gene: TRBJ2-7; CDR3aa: CASSPTLGEQYF
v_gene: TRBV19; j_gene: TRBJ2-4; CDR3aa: CASSIEIAGGRKNIQYF
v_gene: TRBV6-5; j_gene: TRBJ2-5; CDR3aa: CASSPVPETQYF
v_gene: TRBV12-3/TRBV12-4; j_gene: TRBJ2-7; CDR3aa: CASRRDRIYEQYF
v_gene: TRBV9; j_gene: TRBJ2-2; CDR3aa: CASSPRPPTATNTGELFF
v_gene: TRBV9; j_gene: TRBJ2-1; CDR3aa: CASSVTGGTRSSYNEQFF
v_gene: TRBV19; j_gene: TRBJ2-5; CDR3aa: CASSIGTSGGGIWETQYF
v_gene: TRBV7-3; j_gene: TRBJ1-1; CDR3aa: CASSSSGSTEAFF
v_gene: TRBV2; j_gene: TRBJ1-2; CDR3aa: CASSGRQGFHGYTF
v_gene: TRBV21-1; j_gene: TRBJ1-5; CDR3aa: CASSKDGGNDNQPQHF
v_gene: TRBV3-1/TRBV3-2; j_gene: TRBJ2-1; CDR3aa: CASSHQAGGTLYNEQFF